This TCR beta chain appears in the sequencing data of a study of lymphopenia after photon versus proton radiotherapy. In regard to this clone: The antigen remains unidentified.

Clones were sequenced by immunoSEQ multiplex PCR, and TCRdb holds only the in-frame ones, with some missing. Here the sample spans about 61,000 clones, 70% to 90% being singletons. V dropped 0 bases and J dropped 5; count of bases not matched to a gene: 7. Germline CDR1 is LGHNT and CDR2 is FRNRAP. CDR3 length: 18 residues. General study findings and limits: Post-nadir diversity loss with photons came from oligoclonal expansion, particularly CD8+ Temra cells. Relative stability marked proton patients; photon patients lost diversity and naive cells. Authors raise, but do not show, better survival with proton therapy.

The sequencing here drew on peripheral blood, taken from a patient treated with photon-based radiotherapy. This chain connects TRBV12-5 to TRBJ1-6, with TRBD1 identical over 10 bases. The TCR originated in a man aged 35 to 55 with gastric cancer. This CDR3 is CASGLVLGQGYNNSPLHF. In DNA form, the CDR3 reads TGTGCTAGTGGTTTGGTATTGGGACAGGGGTACAATAATTCACCCCTCCACTTT.